The next 15 T cell receptor beta chains were all read from a single sample in a study of blood T cell repertoires in COVID-19. Profiling relied on immunoSEQ multiplex PCR, and the TCRdb table lists in-frame clones only, not all of them. The table lists nearly 250,000 clones, 75% to 90% of them singletons, with 0.87% in the top ten. Specimen: PBMCs or T cells enriched from blood (not recorded which). Receptors originate from a man in his fifties who had been exposed to COVID-19.

This clone has a single count. The chain couples TRBV6-5 to TRBJ1-2; the D gene is possibly TRBD1 (5 bases). This CDR3 region has 13 residues. CDR1 MNHEY and CDR2 SVGAGI come from the germline V gene. V was pared by 6 bases and J by 4 bases, with 12 bases between. CDR3 amino acids: CASREGILYGYTF. DNA for the CDR3: TGTGCCAGCAGGGAGGGGATCCTCTATGGCTACACCTTC.

This clone was seen a single time. The same CDR3 arises from other DNA sequences in this sample as well. V usage is TRBV2 and J usage is TRBJ1-1; D is perhaps TRBD1 (5 bases). This CDR3 has 13 amino acids. Germline loops: CDR1 SNHLY, CDR2 FYNNEI. V was trimmed by 3 bases and J by 2 bases, leaving 7 bases between them. For the CDR3, the DNA is TGTGCCAGCAGTGACAGGGAAAACACTGAAGCTTTCTTT. This codes for CASSDRENTEAFF. The full variable domain, completed using reference TRBV2 and TRBJ1-1, is EPEVTQTPSHQVTQMGQEVILRCVPISNHLYFYWYRQILGQKVEFLVSFYNNEISEKSEIFDDQFSVERPDGSNFTLKIRSTKLEDSAMYFCASSDRENTEAFFGQGTRLTVV.

The chain uses TRBV6-1 and TRBJ2-7; D might be TRBD1 (5 bases). The ends were cut back, 3 bases at V and 5 bases at J, with 11 bases in the middle. Germline V gives CDR1 MNHNS, CDR2 SASEGT. The CDR3 is 13 amino acids. This CDR3 reads CASSDSRVHEQYV. The CDR3 DNA sequence: TGTGCCAGCAGTGACAGCAGGGTGCACGAGCAGTACGTC.

This rearrangement joins TRBV28 to TRBJ1-5, with D tentatively TRBD1 (5 bases). Looked up from germline, CDR1 is MDHEN and CDR2 is SYDVKM. Trimming removed 4 bases from V and 3 bases from J, with 7 bases in between. The CDR3 length is 13 residues. The CDR3 DNA sequence: TGTGCCAGCAGTTCGGACAACAATCAGCCCCAGCATTTT. Protein product: CASSSDNNQPQHF. The full variable domain, completed using reference TRBV28 and TRBJ1-5, is DVKVTQSSRYLVKRTGEKVFLECVQDMDHENMFWYRQDPGLGLRLIYFSYDVKMKEKGDIPEGYSVSREKKERFSLILESASTNQTSMYLCASSSDNNQPQHFGDGTRLSIL.

The chain employs TRBV29-1 and TRBJ1-1; 8 bases fit TRBD1. Trimming cost V 6 bases and J 0 bases; bases outside gene matches: 3. The CDR3 is 13 amino acids. Germline loops: CDR1 SQVTM, CDR2 ANQGSEA. The CDR3 nucleotides are TGCAGCGTGACGACAGGGGTGAACACTGAAGCTTTCTTT. It translates to CSVTTGVNTEAFF.

The chain couples TRBV28 to TRBJ2-1; TRBD1 matches 7 bases. CDR3 size: 17 residues. V was pared by 4 bases and J by 4 bases, with 13 bases of the junction left unmatched. The germline gives CDR1 MDHEN, CDR2 SYDVKM. The CDR3 region has the DNA TGTGCCAGCAGTTCGTTAGCTGAGGGGGCGCAGTACAATGAGCAGTTCTTC. Translating gives CASSSLAEGAQYNEQFF. Together with reference TRBV28 and TRBJ2-1, the CDR3 gives the full variable domain: DVKVTQSSRYLVKRTGEKVFLECVQDMDHENMFWYRQDPGLGLRLIYFSYDVKMKEKGDIPEGYSVSREKKERFSLILESASTNQTSMYLCASSSLAEGAQYNEQFFGPGTRLTVL.

The chain uses TRBV28 and TRBJ2-3, with 7 nucleotides matching TRBD1. Germline V gene sequence: CDR1 MDHEN, CDR2 SYDVKM. This CDR3 is 15 amino acids long. The ends lost 8 bases at V and 1 base at J; junction bases unmatched: 9. In DNA form, the CDR3 reads TGTGCCAGCTTCCTTTCAGGGGGAGGCACAGATACGCAGTATTTT. This codes for CASFLSGGGTDTQYF.

The chain recombines TRBV6-5 with TRBJ1-2; weak D call: TRBD1 (5 bases). Germline V lookup: CDR1 MNHEY, CDR2 SVGAGI. The CDR3 is 15 residues long. V was clipped by 2 bases and J by 0 bases, with 10 bases between them. The CDR3 nucleotides are TGTGCCAGCAGTTACGACCCAGGGTCTAACTATGGCTACACCTTC. Its protein product is CASSYDPGSNYGYTF.

This clone is a singleton in its sample. The chain recombines TRBV29-1 with TRBJ2-7; 7 bases line up with TRBD2. The CDR3 spans 14 residues. The junction had 13 bases not matched to a gene; V was cut back by 4 bases and J by 7 bases. CDR1 and CDR2 (germline): SQVTM, ANQGSEA. The CDR3 DNA is TGCAGCGTTGTGCCCAGGTTGGCAGCGGGGGAGCAGTACTTC. Translated: CSVVPRLAAGEQYF.

The chain recombines TRBV5-1 with TRBJ2-1; 8 positions agree with TRBD2. CDR3 length: 15 residues. In germline, CDR1 is SGHRS, CDR2 YFSETQ. V was clipped by 1 base and J by 7 bases; unmatched bases: 7. The CDR3 reads CASSLTSGPWNEQFF. The DNA of the CDR3 is TGCGCCAGCAGCTTGACTAGCGGTCCGTGGAATGAGCAGTTCTTC.

V gene TRBV5-1 combines with J gene TRBJ1-1, with a possible D match to TRBD1 (6 bases). Trimming took off 4 bases at V and 0 bases at J, with 13 bases between the two ends. The CDR3 spans 15 residues. The germline V gene encodes CDR1 SGHRS and CDR2 YFSETQ. CDR3 sequence (DNA): TGCGCCAGCAGCCCATCGGGACAACTGAACACTGAAGCTTTCTTT. Translating it yields CASSPSGQLNTEAFF. Full variable domain (outside the CDR3, taken from reference TRBV5-1 and TRBJ1-1): KAGVTQTPRYLIKTRGQQVTLSCSPISGHRSVSWYQQTPGQGLQFLFEYFSETQRNKGNFPGRFSGRQFSNSRSEMNVSTLELGDSALYLCASSPSGQLNTEAFFGQGTRLTVV.

The rearrangement links TRBV27 to TRBJ1-1, with TRBD1 matching over 9 bases. The CDR3 is 16 residues long. The V and J ends lost 6 bases and 3 bases, in that order; junction bases with no gene match: 11. Germline V gene data show CDR1 as MNHEY and CDR2 as SMNVEV (reference sequence). The CDR3 coding sequence is TGTGCCAGCAGGCGGACAGGGGTCTTTGGAGACACTGAAGCTTTCTTT. Translated: CASRRTGVFGDTEAFF.

In DNA form, the CDR3 reads TGTGCCAGCAGCCACTGGACCGGGGAGCTGTTTTTT. Translated, it gives CASSHWTGELFF. The chain is built from TRBV11-1 and TRBJ2-2; D call uncertain. V was shortened by 5 bases and J by 5 bases, with 6 bases between the two germline ends. The CDR3 spans 12 residues. CDR1 is SGHAT and CDR2 is FQDESV in the germline V gene (reference sequence).

The genes are TRBV7-3 and TRBJ1-4, with D tentatively TRBD1 (6 bases). CDR1 is SGHTA and CDR2 is FQGTGA in the germline V gene. CDR3 size: 16 residues. V was trimmed by 7 bases and J by 4 bases, leaving 19 bases between them. CDR3 sequence (DNA): TGTGCCAGCACCACAACCCTATCAGGGGTTAATGAAAAACTGTTTTTT. Translating gives CASTTTLSGVNEKLFF. The whole variable domain, filled in from reference TRBV7-3 and TRBJ1-4, reads GAGVSQTPSNKVTEKGKYVELRCDPISGHTALYWYRQSLGQGPEFLIYFQGTGAADDSGLPNDRFFAVRPEGSVSTLKIQRTERGDSAVYLCASTTTLSGVNEKLFFGSGTQLSVL.

The chain is built from TRBV5-4 and TRBJ1-1, with TRBD1 identical over 9 bases. The CDR3 loop spans 15 amino acids. The V and J ends lost 5 bases and 3 bases, in that order; junction bases with no gene match: 8. Per germline, CDR1 SGHNT and CDR2 YYREEE (reference sequence). The CDR3, as DNA: TGTGCCAGCAGTCGTTCGGGACAGGGTTACACTGAAGCTTTCTTT. Translating it yields CASSRSGQGYTEAFF.